The TCR beta chain under discussion was sequenced for a study of blood T cell repertoires in COVID-19. The CDR3 totals 14 residues. Trimming pared 1 base from V and 4 bases from J, leaving 8 bases between. The germline V gene encodes CDR1 LGHDT and CDR2 YNNKEL (reference sequence). In the authors' workflow: The authors estimated nucleated cell counts from reference gene primer amplification. The method was immunoSEQ multiplex PCR; TCRdb's version includes in-frame clones alone and lacks a portion of them. V and J calls and clone size follow that table, whereas D and trimming were derived from the DNA. The table shows under 45,000 clones, with 65% to 90% occurring only once.

The chain carries TRBV3-1 (or the pseudogene TRBV3-2) and TRBJ1-3; TRBD1 is a possible D gene (5 bases). Material for sequencing was peripheral blood. The TCR was taken from a man aged 35-49 years with active COVID-19. The CDR3 protein is CASSQGTKGNTIYF. The CDR3 DNA is TGTGCCAGCAGCCAAGGGACAAAAGGAAACACCATATATTTT.